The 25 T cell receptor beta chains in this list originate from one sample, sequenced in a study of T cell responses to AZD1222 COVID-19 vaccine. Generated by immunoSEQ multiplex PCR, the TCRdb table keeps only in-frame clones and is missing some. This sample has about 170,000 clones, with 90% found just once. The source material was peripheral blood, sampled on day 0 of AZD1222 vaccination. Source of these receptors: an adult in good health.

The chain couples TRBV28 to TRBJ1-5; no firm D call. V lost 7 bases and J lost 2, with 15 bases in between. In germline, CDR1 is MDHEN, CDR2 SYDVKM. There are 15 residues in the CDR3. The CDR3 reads CASNRLLAGNQPQHF. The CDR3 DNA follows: TGTGCCAGCAACCGATTGTTGGCAGGCAATCAGCCCCAGCATTTT.

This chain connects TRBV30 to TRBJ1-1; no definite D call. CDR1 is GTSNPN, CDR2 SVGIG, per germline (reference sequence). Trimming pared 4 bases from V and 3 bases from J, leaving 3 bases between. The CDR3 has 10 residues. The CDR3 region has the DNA TGTGCCTGGATGGACACTGAAGCTTTCTTT. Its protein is CAWMDTEAFF.

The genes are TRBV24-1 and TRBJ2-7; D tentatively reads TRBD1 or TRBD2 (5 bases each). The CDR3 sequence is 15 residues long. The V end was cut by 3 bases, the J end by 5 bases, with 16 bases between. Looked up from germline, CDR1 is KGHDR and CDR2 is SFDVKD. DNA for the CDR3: TGTGCCACCAGTGATGCCGGGACGCGGCGAGACGAGCAGTACTTC. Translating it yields CATSDAGTRRDEQYF.

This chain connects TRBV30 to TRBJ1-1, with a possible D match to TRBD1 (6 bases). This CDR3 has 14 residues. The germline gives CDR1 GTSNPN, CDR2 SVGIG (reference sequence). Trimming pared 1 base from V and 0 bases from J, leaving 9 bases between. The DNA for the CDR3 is TGTGCCTGGAGTGGGACAGCTATGAACACTGAAGCTTTCTTT. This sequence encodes CAWSGTAMNTEAFF.

CDR3 DNA sequence: TGTGCCAGCACCCGTCGTAGGGCCGTGAACACTGAAGCTTTCTTT. The encoded protein is CASTRRRAVNTEAFF. The J gene is TRBJ1-1, the V gene TRBV3-1 (or the pseudogene TRBV3-2); D gene ambiguous. Per germline, CDR1 LGHDT and CDR2 YNNKEL (reference sequence). This CDR3 is built from 15 residues. Trimming took 7 bases from V and 0 from J, leaving 15 bases between them.

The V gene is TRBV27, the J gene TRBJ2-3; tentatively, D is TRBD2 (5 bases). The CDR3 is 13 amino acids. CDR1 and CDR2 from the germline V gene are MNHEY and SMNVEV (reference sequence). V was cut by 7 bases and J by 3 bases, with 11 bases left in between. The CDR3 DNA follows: TGTGCCAGCACCGGGATACCTACAGATACGCAGTATTTT. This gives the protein CASTGIPTDTQYF.

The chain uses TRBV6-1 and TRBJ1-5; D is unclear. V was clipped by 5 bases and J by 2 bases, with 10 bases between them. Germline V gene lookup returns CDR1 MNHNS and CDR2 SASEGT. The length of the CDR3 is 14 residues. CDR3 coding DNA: TGTGCCAGCAGTCTCGCCCCGGGCAATCAGCCCCAGCATTTT. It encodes CASSLAPGNQPQHF.

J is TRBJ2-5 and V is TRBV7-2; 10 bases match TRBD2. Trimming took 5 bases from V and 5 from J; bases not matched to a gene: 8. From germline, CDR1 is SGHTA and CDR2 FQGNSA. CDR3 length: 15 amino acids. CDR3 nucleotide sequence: TGTGCCAGCAGCACCCAGCGGGGGGGCGGGGAGACCCAGTACTTC. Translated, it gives CASSTQRGGGETQYF.

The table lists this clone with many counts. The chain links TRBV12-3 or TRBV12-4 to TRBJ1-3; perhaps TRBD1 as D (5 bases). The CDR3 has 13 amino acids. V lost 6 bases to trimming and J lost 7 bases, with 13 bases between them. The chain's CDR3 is CASSRDLENTIYF. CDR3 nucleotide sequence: TGTGCCAGCAGCAGGGATTTGGAGAACACCATATATTTT.

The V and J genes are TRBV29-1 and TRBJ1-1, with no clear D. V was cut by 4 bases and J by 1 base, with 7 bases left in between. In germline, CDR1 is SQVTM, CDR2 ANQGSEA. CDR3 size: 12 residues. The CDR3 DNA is TGCAGCGTTGTAGACGGGAACACTGAAGCTTTCTTT. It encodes CSVVDGNTEAFF.

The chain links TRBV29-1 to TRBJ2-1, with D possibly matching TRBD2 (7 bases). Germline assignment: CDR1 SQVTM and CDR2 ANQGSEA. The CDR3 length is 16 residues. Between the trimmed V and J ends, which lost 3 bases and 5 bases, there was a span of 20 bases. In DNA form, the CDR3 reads TGCAGCGTTGAGGGGGCGACGGGGAGGGCGCACAATGAGCAGTTCTTC. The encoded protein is CSVEGATGRAHNEQFF.

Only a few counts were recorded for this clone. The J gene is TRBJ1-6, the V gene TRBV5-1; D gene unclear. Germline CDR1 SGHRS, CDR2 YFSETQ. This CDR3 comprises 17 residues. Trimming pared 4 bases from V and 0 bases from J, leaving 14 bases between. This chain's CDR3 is CASSRQTLSSYNSPLHF. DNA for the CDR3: TGCGCCAGCAGCCGGCAAACCCTGAGCTCCTATAATTCACCCCTCCACTTT.

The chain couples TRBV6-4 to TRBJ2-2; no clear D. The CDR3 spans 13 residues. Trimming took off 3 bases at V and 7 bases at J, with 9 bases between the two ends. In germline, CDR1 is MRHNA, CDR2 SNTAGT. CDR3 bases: TGTGCCAGCAGTGAGGCTGAGAGCGGGGAGCTGTTTTTT. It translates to CASSEAESGELFF.

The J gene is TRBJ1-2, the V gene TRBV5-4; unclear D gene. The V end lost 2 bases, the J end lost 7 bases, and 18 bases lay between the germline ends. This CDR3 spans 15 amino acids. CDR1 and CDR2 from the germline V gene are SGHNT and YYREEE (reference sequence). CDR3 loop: CASSFDPTELSGYTF. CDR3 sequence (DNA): TGTGCCAGCAGCTTCGACCCGACGGAGTTAAGTGGCTACACCTTC.

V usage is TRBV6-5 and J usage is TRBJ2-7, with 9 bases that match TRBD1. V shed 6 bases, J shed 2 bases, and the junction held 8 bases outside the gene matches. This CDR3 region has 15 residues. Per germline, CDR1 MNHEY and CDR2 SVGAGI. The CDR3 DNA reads TGTGCCAGCAGCCCCTCGGGACAGGGAGCCTACGAGCAGTACTTC. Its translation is CASSPSGQGAYEQYF.

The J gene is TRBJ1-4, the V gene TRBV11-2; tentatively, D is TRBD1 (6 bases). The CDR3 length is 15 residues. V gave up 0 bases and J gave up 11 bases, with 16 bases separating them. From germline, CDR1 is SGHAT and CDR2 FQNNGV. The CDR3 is CASSLDDRRDPKLFF. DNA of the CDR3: TGTGCCAGCAGCTTAGATGACAGGAGGGACCCGAAACTGTTTTTT.

The CDR3 reads CSVEDDQGINTIYF. Here the CDR3 DNA reads TGCAGCGTTGAAGATGACCAGGGGATCAACACCATATATTTT. The V and J genes are TRBV29-1 and TRBJ1-3; D may be TRBD1 (6 bases). CDR3 length: 14 residues. In germline, CDR1 is SQVTM, CDR2 ANQGSEA. The V gene lost 0 bases and the J gene lost 7 bases, with 13 bases spanning the gap.

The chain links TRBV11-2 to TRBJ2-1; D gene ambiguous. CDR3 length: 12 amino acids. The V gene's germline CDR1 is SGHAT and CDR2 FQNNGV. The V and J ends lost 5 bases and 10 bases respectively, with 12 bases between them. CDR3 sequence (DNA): TGTGCCAGCAGCCCCTGGACGTCAGAGCAGTTCTTC. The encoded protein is CASSPWTSEQFF.

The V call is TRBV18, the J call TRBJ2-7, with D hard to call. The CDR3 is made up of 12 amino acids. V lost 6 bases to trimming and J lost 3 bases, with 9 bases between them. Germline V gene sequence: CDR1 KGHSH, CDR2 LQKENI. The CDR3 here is CASSELNYEQYF. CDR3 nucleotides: TGTGCCAGCTCTGAGCTCAACTACGAGCAGTACTTC. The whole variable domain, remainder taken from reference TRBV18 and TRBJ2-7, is NAGVMQNPRHLVRRRGQEARLRCSPMKGHSHVYWYRQLPEEGLKFMVYLQKENIIDESGMPKERFSAEFPKEGPSILRIQQVVRGDSAAYFCASSELNYEQYFGPGTRLTVT.

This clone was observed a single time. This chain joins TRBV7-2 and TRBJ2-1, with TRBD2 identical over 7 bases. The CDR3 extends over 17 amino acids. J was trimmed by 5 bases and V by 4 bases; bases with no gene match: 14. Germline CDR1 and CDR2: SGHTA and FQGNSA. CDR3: CASSSIVGAGAHNEQFF. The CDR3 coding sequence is TGTGCCAGCAGCTCAATAGTCGGGGCGGGAGCCCACAATGAGCAGTTCTTC.

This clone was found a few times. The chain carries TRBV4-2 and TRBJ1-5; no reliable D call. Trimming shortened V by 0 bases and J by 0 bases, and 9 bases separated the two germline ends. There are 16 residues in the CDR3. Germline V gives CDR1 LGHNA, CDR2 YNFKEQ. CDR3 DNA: TGTGCCAGCAGCCAAGATGCGGCTTATAGCAATCAGCCCCAGCATTTT. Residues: CASSQDAAYSNQPQHF.

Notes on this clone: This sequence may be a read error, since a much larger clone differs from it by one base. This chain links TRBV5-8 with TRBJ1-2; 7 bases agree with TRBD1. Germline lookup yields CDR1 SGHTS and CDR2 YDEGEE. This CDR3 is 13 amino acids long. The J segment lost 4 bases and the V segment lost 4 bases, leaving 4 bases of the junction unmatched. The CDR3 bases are TGTGCCAGCAGCCGGGGACAGCCCTATGGCTACACCTTC. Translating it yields CASSRGQPYGYTF.

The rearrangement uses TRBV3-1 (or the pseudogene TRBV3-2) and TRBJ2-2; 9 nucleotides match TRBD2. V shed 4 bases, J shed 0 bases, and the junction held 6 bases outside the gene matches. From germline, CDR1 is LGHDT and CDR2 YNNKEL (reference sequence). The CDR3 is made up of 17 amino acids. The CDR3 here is CASSLVQRGANTGELFF. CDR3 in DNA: TGTGCCAGCAGCCTCGTTCAGCGGGGGGCGAACACCGGGGAGCTGTTTTTT.

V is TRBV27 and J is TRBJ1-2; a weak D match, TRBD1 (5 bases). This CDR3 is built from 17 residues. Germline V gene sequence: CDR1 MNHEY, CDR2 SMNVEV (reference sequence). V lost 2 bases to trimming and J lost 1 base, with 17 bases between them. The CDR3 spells CASSLRGGSRVNYGYTF. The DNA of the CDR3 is TGTGCCAGCAGTTTACGCGGGGGTTCGCGGGTTAACTATGGCTACACCTTC.

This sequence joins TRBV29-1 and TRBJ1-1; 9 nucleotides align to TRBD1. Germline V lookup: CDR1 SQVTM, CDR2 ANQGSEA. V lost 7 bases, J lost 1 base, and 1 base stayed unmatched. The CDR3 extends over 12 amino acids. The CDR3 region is CSGGQGNTEAFF. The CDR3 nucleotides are TGCAGCGGGGGACAGGGGAACACTGAAGCTTTCTTT. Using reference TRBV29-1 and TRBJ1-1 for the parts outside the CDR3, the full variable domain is SAVISQKPSRDICQRGTSLTIQCQVDSQVTMMFWYRQQPGQSLTLIATANQGSEATYESGFVIDKFPISRPNLTFSTLTVSNMSPEDSSIYLCSGGQGNTEAFFGQGTRLTVV.